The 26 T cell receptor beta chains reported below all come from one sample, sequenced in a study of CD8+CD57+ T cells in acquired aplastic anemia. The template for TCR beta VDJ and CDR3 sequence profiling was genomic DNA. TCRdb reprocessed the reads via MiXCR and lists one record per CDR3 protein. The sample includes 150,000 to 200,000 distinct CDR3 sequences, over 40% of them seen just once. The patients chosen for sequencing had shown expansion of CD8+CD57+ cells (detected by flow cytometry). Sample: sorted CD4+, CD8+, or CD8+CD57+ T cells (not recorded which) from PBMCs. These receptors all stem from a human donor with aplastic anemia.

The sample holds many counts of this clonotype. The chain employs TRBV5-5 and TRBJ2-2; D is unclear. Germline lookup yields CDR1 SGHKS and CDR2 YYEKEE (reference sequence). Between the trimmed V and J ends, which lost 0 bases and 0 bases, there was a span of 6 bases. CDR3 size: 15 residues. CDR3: CASSLDSANTGELFF. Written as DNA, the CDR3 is TGTGCCAGCAGCTTGGACAGCGCGAACACCGGGGAGCTGTTTTTT.

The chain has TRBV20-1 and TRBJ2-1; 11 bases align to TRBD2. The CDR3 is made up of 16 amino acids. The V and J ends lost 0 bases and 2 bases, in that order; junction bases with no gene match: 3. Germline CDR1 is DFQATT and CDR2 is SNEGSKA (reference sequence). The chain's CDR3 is CSARDLSGGAYNEQFF. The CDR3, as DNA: TGCAGTGCTAGAGACCTTAGCGGGGGGGCCTACAATGAGCAGTTCTTC.

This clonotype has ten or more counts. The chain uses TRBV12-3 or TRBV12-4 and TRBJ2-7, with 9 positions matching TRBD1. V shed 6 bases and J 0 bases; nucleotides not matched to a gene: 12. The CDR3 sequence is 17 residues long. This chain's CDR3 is CASSGTGKDLSSYEQYF. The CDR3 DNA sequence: TGTGCCAGCAGCGGGACAGGGAAGGATCTGAGCTCCTACGAGCAGTACTTC.

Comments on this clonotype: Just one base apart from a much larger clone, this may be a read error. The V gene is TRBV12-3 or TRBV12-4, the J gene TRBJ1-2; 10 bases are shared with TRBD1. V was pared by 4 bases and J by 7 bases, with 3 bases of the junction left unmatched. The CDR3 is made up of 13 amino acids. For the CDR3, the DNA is TGTGCCAGCAGTTCAGGGACAGGGGCTGGCTACACCTTC. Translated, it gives CASSSGTGAGYTF.

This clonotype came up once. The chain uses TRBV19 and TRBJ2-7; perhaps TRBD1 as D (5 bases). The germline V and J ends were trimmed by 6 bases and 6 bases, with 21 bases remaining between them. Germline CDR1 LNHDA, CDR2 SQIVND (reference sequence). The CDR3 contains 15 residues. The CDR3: CASRNSPMGPTEQYF. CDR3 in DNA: TGTGCCAGTAGAAATTCCCCGATGGGGCCCACCGAGCAGTACTTC.

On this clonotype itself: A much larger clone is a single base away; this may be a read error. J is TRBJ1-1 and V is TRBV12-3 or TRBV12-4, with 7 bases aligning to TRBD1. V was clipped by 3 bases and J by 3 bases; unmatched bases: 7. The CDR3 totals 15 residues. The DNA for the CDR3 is TGTGCCAGCAGTTTCGATCGACAGGGTGACACTGAAGCTTTCTTT. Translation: CASSFDRQGDTEAFF.

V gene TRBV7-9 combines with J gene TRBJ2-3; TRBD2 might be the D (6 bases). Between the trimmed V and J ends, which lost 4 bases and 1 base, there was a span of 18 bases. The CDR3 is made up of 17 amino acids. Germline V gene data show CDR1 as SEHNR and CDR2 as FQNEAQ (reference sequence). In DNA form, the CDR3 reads TGTGCCAGCAGCTCCCACCGACTAGAGATGGGCACAGATACGCAGTATTTT. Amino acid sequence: CASSSHRLEMGTDTQYF.

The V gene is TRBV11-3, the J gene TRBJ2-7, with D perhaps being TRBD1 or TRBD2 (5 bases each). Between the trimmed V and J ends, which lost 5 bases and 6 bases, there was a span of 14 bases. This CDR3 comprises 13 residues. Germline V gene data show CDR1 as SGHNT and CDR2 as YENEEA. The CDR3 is CASSADTRGEQYF. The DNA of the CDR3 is TGTGCCAGCAGCGCCGACACGAGGGGCGAGCAGTACTTC.

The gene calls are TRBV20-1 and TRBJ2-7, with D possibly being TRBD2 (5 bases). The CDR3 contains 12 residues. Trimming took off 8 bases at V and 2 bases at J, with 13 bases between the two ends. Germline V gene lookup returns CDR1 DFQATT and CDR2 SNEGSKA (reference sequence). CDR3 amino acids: CSYSGATYEQYF. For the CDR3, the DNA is TGCAGTTACAGCGGCGCTACCTACGAGCAGTACTTC.

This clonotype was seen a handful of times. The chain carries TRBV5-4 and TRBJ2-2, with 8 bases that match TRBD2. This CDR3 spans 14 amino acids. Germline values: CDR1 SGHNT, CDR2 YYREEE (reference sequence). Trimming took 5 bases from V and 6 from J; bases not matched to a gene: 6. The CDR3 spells CASSQGRGAGELFF. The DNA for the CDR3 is TGTGCCAGCAGTCAGGGGCGGGGGGCCGGGGAGCTGTTTTTT. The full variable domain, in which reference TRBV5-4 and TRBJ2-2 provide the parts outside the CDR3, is ETGVTQSPTHLIKTRGQQVTLRCSSQSGHNTVSWYQQALGQGPQFIFQYYREEENGRGNFPPRFSGLQFPNYSSELNVNALELDDSALYLCASSQGRGAGELFFGEGSRLTVL.

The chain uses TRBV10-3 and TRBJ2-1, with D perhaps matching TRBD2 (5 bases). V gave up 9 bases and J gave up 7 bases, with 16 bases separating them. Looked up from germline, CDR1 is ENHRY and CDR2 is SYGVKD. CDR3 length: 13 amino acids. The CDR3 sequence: CAMSGAAENEQFF. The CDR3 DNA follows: TGTGCCATGAGCGGTGCAGCGGAGAATGAGCAGTTCTTC.

The CDR3 loop is CSVVEDLGYEQYF. CDR3 in DNA: TGCAGCGTTGTCGAGGACCTGGGATACGAGCAGTACTTC. The chain combines TRBV29-1 with TRBJ2-7; D ambiguous. V shed 4 bases and J shed 4 bases, with 14 bases lying between them. The CDR3 consists of 13 residues. CDR1 and CDR2 (germline): SQVTM, ANQGSEA.

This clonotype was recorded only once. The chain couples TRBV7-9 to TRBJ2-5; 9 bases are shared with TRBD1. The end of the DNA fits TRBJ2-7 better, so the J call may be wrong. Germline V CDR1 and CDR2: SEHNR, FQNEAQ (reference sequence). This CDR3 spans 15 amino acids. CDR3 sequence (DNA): TGTGCCAGCAGCCTGAGGGGGACAGGGAGCTACGAGCAGTACTTC. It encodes CASSLRGTGSYEQYF.

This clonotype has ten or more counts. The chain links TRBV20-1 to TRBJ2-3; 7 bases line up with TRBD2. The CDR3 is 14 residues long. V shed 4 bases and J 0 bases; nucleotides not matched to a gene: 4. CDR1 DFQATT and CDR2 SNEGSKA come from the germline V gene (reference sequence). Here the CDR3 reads CSATASGSTDTQYF. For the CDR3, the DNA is TGCAGTGCTACGGCTAGCGGAAGCACAGATACGCAGTATTTT.

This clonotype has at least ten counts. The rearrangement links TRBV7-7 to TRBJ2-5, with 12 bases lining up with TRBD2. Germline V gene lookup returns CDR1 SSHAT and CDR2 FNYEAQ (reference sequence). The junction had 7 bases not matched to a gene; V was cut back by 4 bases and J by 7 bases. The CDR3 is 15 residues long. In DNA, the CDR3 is TGTGCCAGCAGCTCCCTAGCGGGGGGGGCCGGGACCCAGTACTTC. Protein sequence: CASSSLAGGAGTQYF.

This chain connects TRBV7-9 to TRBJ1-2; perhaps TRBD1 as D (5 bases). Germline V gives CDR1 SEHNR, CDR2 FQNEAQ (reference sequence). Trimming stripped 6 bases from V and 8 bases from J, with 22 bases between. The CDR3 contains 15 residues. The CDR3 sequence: CASSQDGGTGLGYTF. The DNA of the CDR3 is TGTGCCAGCAGTCAGGACGGCGGTACGGGGCTCGGCTACACCTTC.

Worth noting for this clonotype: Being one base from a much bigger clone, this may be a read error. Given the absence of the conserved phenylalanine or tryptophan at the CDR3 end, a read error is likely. As DNA, the CDR3 is TGTGCCAGCAGCTTGGGACAGGGTAACCAAGAGACCCAGTACCTC. Its translation is CASSLGQGNQETQYL. The gene calls are TRBV5-4 and TRBJ2-5, with TRBD1 matching 7 bases. The V segment lost 0 bases and the J segment 0 bases; nucleotides outside the gene matches: 2. From germline, CDR1 is SGHNT and CDR2 YYREEE (reference sequence). The CDR3 is 15 amino acids.

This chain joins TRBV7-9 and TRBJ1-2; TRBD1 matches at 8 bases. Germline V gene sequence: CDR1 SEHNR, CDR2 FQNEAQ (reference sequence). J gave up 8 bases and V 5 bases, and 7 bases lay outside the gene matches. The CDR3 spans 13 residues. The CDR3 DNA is TGTGCCAGCAGCCAGGGACAGGAAGGGGGCTACACCTTC. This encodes CASSQGQEGGYTF. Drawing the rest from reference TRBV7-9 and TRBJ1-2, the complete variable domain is DTGVSQNPRHKITKRGQNVTFRCDPISEHNRLYWYRQTLGQGPEFLTYFQNEAQLEKSRLLSDRFSAERPKGSFSTLEIQRTEQGDSAMYLCASSQGQEGGYTFGSGTRLTVV.

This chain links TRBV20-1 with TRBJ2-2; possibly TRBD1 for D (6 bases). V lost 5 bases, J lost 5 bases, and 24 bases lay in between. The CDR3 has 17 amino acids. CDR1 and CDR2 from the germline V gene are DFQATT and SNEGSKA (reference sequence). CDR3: CSAHGLTRQGSTGELFF. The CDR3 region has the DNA TGCAGTGCTCACGGACTCACACGTCAGGGGAGTACCGGGGAGCTGTTTTTT.

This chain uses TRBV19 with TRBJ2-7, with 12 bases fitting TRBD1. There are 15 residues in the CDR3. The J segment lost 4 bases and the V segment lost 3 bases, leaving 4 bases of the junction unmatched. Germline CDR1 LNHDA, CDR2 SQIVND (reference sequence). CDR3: CASSIGTGGAYEQYF. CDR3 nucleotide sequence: TGTGCCAGTAGTATCGGGACAGGGGGCGCGTACGAGCAGTACTTC. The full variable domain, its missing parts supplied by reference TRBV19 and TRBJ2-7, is DGGITQSPKYLFRKEGQNVTLSCEQNLNHDAMYWYRQDPGQGLRLIYYSQIVNDFQKGDIAEGYSVSREKKESFPLTVTSAQKNPTAFYLCASSIGTGGAYEQYFGPGTRLTVT.

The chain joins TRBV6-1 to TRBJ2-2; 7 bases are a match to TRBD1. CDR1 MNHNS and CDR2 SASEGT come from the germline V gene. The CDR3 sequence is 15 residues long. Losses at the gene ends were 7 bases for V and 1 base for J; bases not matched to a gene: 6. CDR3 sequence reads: CASTTRTGNTGELFF. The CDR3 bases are TGTGCCAGCACCACACGGACAGGGAACACCGGGGAGCTGTTTTTT.

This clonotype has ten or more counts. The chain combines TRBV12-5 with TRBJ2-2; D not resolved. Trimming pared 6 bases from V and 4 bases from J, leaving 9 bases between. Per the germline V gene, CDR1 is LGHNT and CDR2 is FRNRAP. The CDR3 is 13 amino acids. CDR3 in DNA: TGTGCTAGTGGCCAACTAAGCACCGGGGAGCTGTTTTTT. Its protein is CASGQLSTGELFF.

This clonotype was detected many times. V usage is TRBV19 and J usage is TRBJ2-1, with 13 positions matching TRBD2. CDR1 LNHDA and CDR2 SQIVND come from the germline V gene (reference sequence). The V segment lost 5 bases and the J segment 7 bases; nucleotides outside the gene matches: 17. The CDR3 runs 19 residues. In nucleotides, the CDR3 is TGTGCCAGTAGTGTCAACCGATTACTAGCGGGGGGGCCAGGGAATGAGCAGTTCTTC. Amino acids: CASSVNRLLAGGPGNEQFF.

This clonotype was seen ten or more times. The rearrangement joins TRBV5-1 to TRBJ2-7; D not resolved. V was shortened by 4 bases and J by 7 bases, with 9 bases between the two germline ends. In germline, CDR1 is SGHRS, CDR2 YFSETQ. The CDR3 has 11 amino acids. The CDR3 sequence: CASSLDWEQYF. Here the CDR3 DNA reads TGCGCCAGCAGCCTAGACTGGGAGCAGTACTTC.

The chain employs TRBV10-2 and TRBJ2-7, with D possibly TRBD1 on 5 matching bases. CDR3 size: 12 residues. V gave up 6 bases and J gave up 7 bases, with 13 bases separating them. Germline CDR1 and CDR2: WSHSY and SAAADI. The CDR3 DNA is TGCGCCAGCAGAGATCCTAGGGGTGAGCAGTACTTC. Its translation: CASRDPRGEQYF.

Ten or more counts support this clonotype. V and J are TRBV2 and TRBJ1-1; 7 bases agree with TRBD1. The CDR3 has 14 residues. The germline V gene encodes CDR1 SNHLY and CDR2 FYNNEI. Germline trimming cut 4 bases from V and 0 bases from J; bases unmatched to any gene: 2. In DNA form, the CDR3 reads TGTGCCAGCAGTGGGGGGACAGTGAACACTGAAGCTTTCTTT. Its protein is CASSGGTVNTEAFF. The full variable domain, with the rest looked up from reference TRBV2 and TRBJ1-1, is EPEVTQTPSHQVTQMGQEVILRCVPISNHLYFYWYRQILGQKVEFLVSFYNNEISEKSEIFDDQFSVERPDGSNFTLKIRSTKLEDSAMYFCASSGGTVNTEAFFGQGTRLTVV.